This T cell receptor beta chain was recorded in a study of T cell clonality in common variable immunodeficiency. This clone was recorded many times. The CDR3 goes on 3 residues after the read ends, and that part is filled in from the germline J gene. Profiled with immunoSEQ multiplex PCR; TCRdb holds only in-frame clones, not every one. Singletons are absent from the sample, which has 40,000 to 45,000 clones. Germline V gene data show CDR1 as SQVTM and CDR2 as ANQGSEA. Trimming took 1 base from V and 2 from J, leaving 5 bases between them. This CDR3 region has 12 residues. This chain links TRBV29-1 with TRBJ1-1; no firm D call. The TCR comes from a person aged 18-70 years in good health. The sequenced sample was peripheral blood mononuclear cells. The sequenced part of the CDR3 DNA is TGCAGCGTTGAAGGGCCAAACACTGAA. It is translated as CSVEGPNTE. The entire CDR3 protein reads CSVEGPNTEAFF.